This T cell receptor (beta chain) comes out of a study of T cells in Graves' hyperthyroidism and ophthalmopathy. Study-wide results and limits: Separating ophthalmopathy from stable hyperthyroidism was achieved by a 13 V-J model.

Amplification of TCR beta CDR3 regions was performed using RNA transcripts as template. TCR CDR3 regions were first amplified by RT-PCR with HTBI primers. MiXCR, run by TCRdb on the multiplex PCR reads, gives a single entry per CDR3 protein. The sample comprises 340,000 or so distinct CDR3 sequences, 18% of which are singletons, and 45% to 50% rests with the top ten. Germline values: CDR1 KGHSH, CDR2 LQKENI. V trimming: 2 bases; J trimming: 1 base; junction bases outside the gene matches: 4. This CDR3 has 15 residues. Among the patients, aged 18 to 65, hyperthyroidism was newly diagnosed and had lasted under 2 months. This clonotype was seen at least ten times. Its antigen remains unidentified.

This receptor was taken from a woman aged 50 to 60 with Graves' hyperthyroidism. The J gene is TRBJ1-2, the V gene TRBV18, with 7 bases lining up with TRBD1. The sequencing input was blood. DNA of the CDR3: TGTGCCAGCTCACCATCGACAGGGATTAACTATGGCTACACCTTC. Its translation: CASSPSTGINYGYTF. Drawing the rest from reference TRBV18 and TRBJ1-2, the complete variable domain is NAGVMQNPRHLVRRRGQEARLRCSPMKGHSHVYWYRQLPEEGLKFMVYLQKENIIDESGMPKERFSAEFPKEGPSILRIQQVVRGDSAAYFCASSPSTGINYGYTFGSGTRLTVV.